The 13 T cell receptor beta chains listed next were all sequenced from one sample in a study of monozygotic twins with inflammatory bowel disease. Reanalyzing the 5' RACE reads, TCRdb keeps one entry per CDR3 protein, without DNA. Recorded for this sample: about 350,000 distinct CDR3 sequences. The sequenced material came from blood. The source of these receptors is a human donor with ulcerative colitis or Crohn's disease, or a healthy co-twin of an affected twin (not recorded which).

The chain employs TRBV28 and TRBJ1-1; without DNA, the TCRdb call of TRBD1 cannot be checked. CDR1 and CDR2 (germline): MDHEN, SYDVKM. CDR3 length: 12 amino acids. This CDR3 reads CASSLGDREAFF. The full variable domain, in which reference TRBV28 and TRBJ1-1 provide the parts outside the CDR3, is DVKVTQSSRYLVKRTGEKVFLECVQDMDHENMFWYRQDPGLGLRLIYFSYDVKMKEKGDIPEGYSVSREKKERFSLILESASTNQTSMYLCASSLGDREAFFGQGTRLTVV.

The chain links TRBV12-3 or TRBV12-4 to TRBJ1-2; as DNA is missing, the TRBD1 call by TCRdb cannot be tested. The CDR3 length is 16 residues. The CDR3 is CASSLFGQGLWYGYTF.

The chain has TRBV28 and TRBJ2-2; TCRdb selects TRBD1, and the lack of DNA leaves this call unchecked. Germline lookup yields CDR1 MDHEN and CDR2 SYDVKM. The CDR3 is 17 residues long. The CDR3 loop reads CASAPIQSPRYTGELFF.

The chain's CDR3 is CASSRSQRNTGELFF. The V call is TRBV4-1, the J call TRBJ2-2. The germline V gene has CDR1 MGHRA and CDR2 YSYEKL. The CDR3 runs 15 residues.

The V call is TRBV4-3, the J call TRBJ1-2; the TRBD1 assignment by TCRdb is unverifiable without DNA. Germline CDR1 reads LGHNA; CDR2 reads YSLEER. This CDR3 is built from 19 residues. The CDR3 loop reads CASSHSSQGSVYYAYGYTF.

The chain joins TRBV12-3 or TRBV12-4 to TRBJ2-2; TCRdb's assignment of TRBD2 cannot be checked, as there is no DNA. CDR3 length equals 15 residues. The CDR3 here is CASSLQDLNTGELFF.

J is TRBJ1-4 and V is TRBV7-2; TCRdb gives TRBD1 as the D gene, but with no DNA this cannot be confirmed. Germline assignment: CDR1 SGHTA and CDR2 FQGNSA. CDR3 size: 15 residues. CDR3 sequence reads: CASSLSPGSNEKLFF.

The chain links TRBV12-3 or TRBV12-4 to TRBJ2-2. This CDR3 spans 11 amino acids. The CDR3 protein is CASIGTGELFF.

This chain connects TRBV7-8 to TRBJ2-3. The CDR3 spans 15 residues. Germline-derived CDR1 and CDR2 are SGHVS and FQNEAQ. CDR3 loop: CASSFVERRTDTQYF.

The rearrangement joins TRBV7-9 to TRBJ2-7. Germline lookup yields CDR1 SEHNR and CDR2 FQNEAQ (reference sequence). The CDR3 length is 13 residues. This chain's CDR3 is CASSFSENYEQYF. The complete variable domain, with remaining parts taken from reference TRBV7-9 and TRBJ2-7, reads DTGVSQNPRHKITKRGQNVTFRCDPISEHNRLYWYRQTLGQGPEFLTYFQNEAQLEKSRLLSDRFSAERPKGSFSTLEIQRTEQGDSAMYLCASSFSENYEQYFGPGTRLTVT.

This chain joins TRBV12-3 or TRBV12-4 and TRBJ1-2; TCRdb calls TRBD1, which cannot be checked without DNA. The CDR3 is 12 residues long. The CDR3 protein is CATHPSGGGYTF.

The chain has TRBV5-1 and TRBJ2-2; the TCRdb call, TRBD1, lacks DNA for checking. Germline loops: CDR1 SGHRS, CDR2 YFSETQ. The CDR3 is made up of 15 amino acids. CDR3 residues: CASSPGQTNTGELFF.

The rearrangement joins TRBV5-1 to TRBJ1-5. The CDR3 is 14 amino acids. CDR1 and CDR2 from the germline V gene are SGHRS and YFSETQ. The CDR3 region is CASSLEGPHQPQHF. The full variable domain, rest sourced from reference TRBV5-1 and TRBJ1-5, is KAGVTQTPRYLIKTRGQQVTLSCSPISGHRSVSWYQQTPGQGLQFLFEYFSETQRNKGNFPGRFSGRQFSNSRSEMNVSTLELGDSALYLCASSLEGPHQPQHFGDGTRLSIL.